The 17 T cell receptor beta chains listed next were all sequenced from one sample in a study of T-cell reconstitution after alpha-beta-depleted transplantation in children listed by TCRdb under 2016. To prepare the library, PCR was applied. The reads were generated on an Illumina HiSeq 2500. To normalize quantification of the TCRbeta repertoire, the TCR libraries were built with molecular barcoding that relied on unique molecular identifiers. TCRdb reworked the public reads: Q25 trimming with fastp, MiXCR clone assembly, productive beta chains retained. Rows matching on CDR3 protein sequence are summarized as one entry with the most common DNA and genes. The sample table contains about 640,000 distinct CDR3 sequences; only one count was recorded for roughly 15% of them. The top ten clones comprise 0.8% to 1.1% of the sample. The material was PBMCs from the stem cell graft donor, obtained from the stem cell graft. The receptors derive from a human donor who donated a stem cell graft to a child with acute myeloid leukemia.

CDR3 nucleotides: TGTGCCAGCAGCCCTCCAAGCCCCAGCGTGGCCCAGTACTTC. It specifies CASSPPSPSVAQYF. The rearrangement links TRBV7-6 to TRBJ2-5; D is unresolved. This CDR3 is 14 amino acids long. CDR1 is SGHVS and CDR2 is FNYEAQ in the germline V gene. Trimming took off 5 bases at V and 9 bases at J, with 19 bases between the two ends.

The V and J genes are TRBV5-1 and TRBJ2-6; tentatively, D is TRBD1 (6 bases). Germline CDR1 is SGHRS and CDR2 is YFSETQ. The ends were cut back, 0 bases at V and 2 bases at J, with 9 bases in the middle. The CDR3 sequence is 16 residues long. As DNA, the CDR3 is TGCGCCAGCAGCTTGGGTTACAGGGCTGGGGCCAACGTCCTGACTTTC. It translates to CASSLGYRAGANVLTF.

The sample holds many counts of this clonotype. The chain uses TRBV20-1 and TRBJ1-2, with TRBD1 matching over 11 bases. Germline assignment: CDR1 DFQATT and CDR2 SNEGSKA (reference sequence). V lost 3 bases and J lost 0; bases outside the gene matches: 6. This CDR3 is 16 amino acids long. CDR3 residues: CSARGTGGTSNYGYTF. The CDR3, as DNA: TGCAGTGCTAGGGGGACAGGGGGGACTTCTAACTATGGCTACACCTTC.

The chain couples TRBV5-8 to TRBJ2-7; D unresolved. The CDR3 runs 14 residues. V was clipped by 6 bases and J by 2 bases, with 15 bases between them. Germline lookup yields CDR1 SGHTS and CDR2 YDEGEE. The chain's CDR3 is CASTIWGTTYEQYF. The CDR3 DNA follows: TGTGCCAGCACCATCTGGGGTACAACCTACGAGCAGTACTTC. Supplemented by reference TRBV5-8 and TRBJ2-7, the full variable domain reads EAGVTQSPTHLIKTRGQQATLRCSPISGHTSVYWYQQALGLGLQFLLWYDEGEERNRGNFPPRFSGRQFPNYSSELNVNALELEDSALYLCASTIWGTTYEQYFGPGTRLTVT.

This clonotype has at least ten counts. The J gene is TRBJ1-2, the V gene TRBV20-1, with D perhaps matching TRBD1 (5 bases). V was cut by 4 bases and J by 4 bases, with 10 bases left in between. The germline CDR1 and CDR2 sequences are DFQATT and SNEGSKA (reference sequence). This CDR3 has 12 amino acids. The CDR3 region has the DNA TGCAGTGCTAAGACAGCCGGCTATGGCTACACCTTC. The encoded protein is CSAKTAGYGYTF.

This clonotype was detected many times. This chain links TRBV20-1 with TRBJ2-7; TRBD1 agrees at 9 bases. The CDR3 covers 15 residues. The V gene's germline CDR1 is DFQATT and CDR2 SNEGSKA (reference sequence). After removal of 4 bases from V and 5 bases from J, the junction contained 12 bases not matched to a gene. CDR3 nucleotide sequence: TGCAGTGCTAAACCCCTCCGGACAGGGGTGGACGAGCAGTACTTC. This encodes CSAKPLRTGVDEQYF.

This clonotype appeared many times. The CDR3 DNA reads as TGCAGTGCTAGAGACTTACTAGCGGGGCCACAAGAGACCCAGTACTTC. As protein: CSARDLLAGPQETQYF. The chain couples TRBV20-1 to TRBJ2-5, with 10 bases lining up with TRBD2. The CDR3 is made up of 16 amino acids. Losses at the gene ends were 0 bases for V and 2 bases for J; bases not matched to a gene: 6. The germline CDR1 and CDR2 sequences are DFQATT and SNEGSKA (reference sequence).

This clonotype was seen a few times. V usage is TRBV12-3 or TRBV12-4 and J usage is TRBJ1-2, with D possibly being TRBD1 (6 bases). Between the trimmed V and J ends, which lost 4 bases and 0 bases, there was a span of 12 bases. The CDR3 has 15 amino acids. This CDR3 is CASSSRQATNYGYTF. The CDR3 bases are TGTGCCAGCAGTTCAAGACAGGCAACTAACTATGGCTACACCTTC.

This clonotype was detected ten times or more. The genes are TRBV20-1 and TRBJ1-4, with unresolved D. This CDR3 is built from 14 residues. The V gene's germline CDR1 is DFQATT and CDR2 SNEGSKA (reference sequence). V was pared by 6 bases and J by 8 bases, with 19 bases between. CDR3 loop: CSADGKGSSEKLFF. In DNA form, the CDR3 reads TGCAGTGCCGATGGGAAGGGAAGCAGCGAAAAACTGTTTTTT.

To note about this clonotype: This clone may be a read error of a much larger clone one base away. The chain combines TRBV10-3 with TRBJ1-5; D is perhaps TRBD1 (6 bases). Trimming stripped 2 bases from V and 4 bases from J, with 18 bases between. Germline V gene lookup returns CDR1 ENHRY and CDR2 SYGVKD. There are 17 residues in the CDR3. CDR3 in amino acids: CAISEANPGQRNQPQHF. The DNA of the CDR3 is TGTGCCATCAGTGAGGCAAATCCGGGACAAAGGAATCAGCCCCAGCATTTT.

At least ten counts were recorded for this clonotype. This rearrangement joins TRBV5-6 to TRBJ2-3; 11 positions agree with TRBD2. After removal of 4 bases from V and 2 bases from J, the junction contained 3 bases not matched to a gene. CDR1 is SGHDT, CDR2 YYEEEE, per germline. The CDR3 has 15 amino acids. This CDR3 reads CASSRSGGVTDTQYF. CDR3 coding DNA: TGTGCCAGCAGCCGTAGCGGGGGGGTCACAGATACGCAGTATTTT.

This clonotype was observed a few times. This chain joins TRBV11-2 and TRBJ1-2; 8 nucleotides align to TRBD1. This CDR3 has 12 amino acids. V dropped 6 bases and J dropped 7; count of bases not matched to a gene: 4. Germline values: CDR1 SGHAT, CDR2 FQNNGV. Here the CDR3 reads CASRQDRAGYTF. The CDR3 coding sequence is TGTGCCAGCAGACAGGACAGGGCTGGCTACACCTTC.

This clonotype was observed a few times. The V call is TRBV12-5, the J call TRBJ2-7; tentatively, D is TRBD1 (6 bases). The V end was cut by 5 bases, the J end by 12 bases, with 17 bases between. This CDR3 comprises 12 residues. Germline-derived CDR1 and CDR2 are LGHNT and FRNRAP. CDR3 nucleotide sequence: TGTGCTAGTGGTACACTAGACAGGCAGTTGTACTTC. Protein product: CASGTLDRQLYF.

A few counts support this clonotype. A read error may account for a junction end that differs from germline. The chain carries TRBV7-2 and TRBJ2-4; the D is unclear. The length of the CDR3 is 16 residues. CDR1 and CDR2 from the germline V gene are SGHTA and FQGNSA. Here the CDR3 reads CASSLVGMAAQNIQYF. CDR3 bases: TGTGCCAGCAGCTTAGTTGGTATGGCAGCCCAAAACATTCAGTACTTC.

The J gene is TRBJ1-1, the V gene TRBV6-5; 8 positions agree with TRBD1. Germline values: CDR1 MNHEY, CDR2 SVGAGI. The CDR3 extends over 12 amino acids. V gave up 5 bases and J gave up 6 bases; unmatched junction bases: 2. CDR3 sequence reads: CASSRQGSEAFF. DNA of the CDR3: TGTGCCAGCAGTCGACAGGGGTCTGAAGCTTTCTTT.

This clonotype came up many times. This chain connects TRBV20-1 to TRBJ2-7; TRBD1 matches 7 bases. V shed 0 bases and J 5 bases; nucleotides not matched to a gene: 10. The CDR3 spans 15 residues. Germline V gene sequence: CDR1 DFQATT, CDR2 SNEGSKA (reference sequence). This CDR3 is CSARDPTGRAHEQYF. DNA for the CDR3: TGCAGTGCTAGAGACCCGACAGGGCGGGCCCACGAGCAGTACTTC.

This clonotype has ten or more counts. The CDR3 sequence: CSAHAGGGNQPQHF. CDR3 nucleotides: TGCAGTGCCCACGCGGGTGGGGGCAATCAGCCCCAGCATTTT. V gene TRBV20-1 combines with J gene TRBJ1-5; unclear D gene. Trimming shortened V by 6 bases and J by 2 bases, and 14 bases separated the two germline ends. The length of the CDR3 is 14 residues. Germline V gives CDR1 DFQATT, CDR2 SNEGSKA (reference sequence).